This is a list of T cell receptor beta chains from one sample in a study of cytomegalovirus exposure and HLA in healthy donors. TCRdb keeps only in-frame clones here, not all; method: immunoSEQ multiplex PCR. Of 150,000 to 200,000 clones listed, more than 75% are singletons. The sample was PBMCs. The origin of the receptors is a young man in good health and CMV-seronegative. The CDR3 runs from the conserved cysteine through the conserved F or W. A D gene is named only where the DNA matches it firmly. Where a row states a size, it is once, few, many or the class of an expanded clone; other rows omit it.

D,J,V,size,DNA,CDR3
TRBD1,TRBJ1-2,TRBV7-9,-,TGTGCCAGCAGCCCGCCGACAGGGGGCGCGGGCTACACCTTC,CASSPPTGGAGYTF
TRBD1,TRBJ2-7,TRBV9,once,TGTGCCAGCAGCTTACTTCCCGGGACAGCCTACGAGCAGTACTTC,CASSLLPGTAYEQYF
TRBD2,TRBJ2-1,TRBV5-1,once,TGCGCCAGCAGCTTGGTGGGCGGGAGAGTGGGCAATGAGCAGTTCTTC,CASSLVGGRVGNEQFF
TRBD1,TRBJ2-7,TRBV18,-,TGTGCCAGCTCACCAGGGGACAGGGACTACGAGCAGTACTTC,CASSPGDRDYEQYF
-,TRBJ2-2,TRBV5-4,-,TGTGCCAGCAGCTTGGACGGCGGGGAGCTGTTTTTT,CASSLDGGELFF
-,TRBJ2-5,TRBV11-2,-,TGTGCCAGCAGCTTAGATCGGGGTTTAGAGACCCAGTACTTC,CASSLDRGLETQYF
TRBD1,TRBJ2-7,TRBV10-3,-,TGTGCCATCAGTGAAACAGGGGGCAGTTACGAGCAGTACTTC,CAISETGGSYEQYF
-,TRBJ2-3,TRBV23-1,-,TGCGCCAGCAGTCAATCCTATTTGTTTTTGGATACGCAGTATTTT,CASSQSYLFLDTQYF
TRBD2,TRBJ2-2,TRBV5-4,few,TGTGCCAGCAGCGCAACCGGGACTAGTAATACCGGGGAGCTGTTTTTT,CASSATGTSNTGELFF
TRBD1,TRBJ2-1,TRBV18,-,TGTGCCAGCTCCCTCCCTTTTGGACAGGGGGTCAATGAGCAGTTCTTC,CASSLPFGQGVNEQFF
TRBD1,TRBJ1-1,TRBV7-8,few,TGTGCCAGCAGCCCCAGGAGAGACAGGGCTGCTGAAGCTTTCTTT,CASSPRRDRAAEAFF
-,TRBJ2-1,TRBV11-2,-,TGTGCCAGCCTAGAGAGTGGTTCGGATGAGCAGTTCTTC,CASLESGSDEQFF
TRBD1,TRBJ1-1,TRBV4-1,-,TGCGCCAGCAGCGCCAGGGGGCAAAGGACTGAAGCTTTCTTT,CASSARGQRTEAFF
TRBD2,TRBJ2-5,TRBV5-4,few,TGTGCCAGCAGTTCAACCCAGCGGGGAGAGACCCAGTACTTC,CASSSTQRGETQYF
-,TRBJ1-1,TRBV5-6,-,TGTGCCAGCAGCTTGGTTGAGGGTGAAGCTTTCTTT,CASSLVEGEAFF
-,TRBJ1-2,TRBV28,-,TGTGCCAGCAGTTTATCTGGGGGGAGCTACACCTTC,CASSLSGGSYTF
TRBD1,TRBJ2-7,TRBV5-1,-,TGCGCCAGCAGCTTAGGACAGGGTGGGAACGAGCAGTACTTC,CASSLGQGGNEQYF
TRBD1,TRBJ1-5,TRBV19,-,TGTGCCAGTATTTGGACAGGGGGGTTCTATCAGCCCCAGCATTTT,CASIWTGGFYQPQHF
TRBD1,TRBJ1-2,TRBV19,few,TGTGCCAGTAGGGGGACAGGGAACTATGGCTACACCTTC,CASRGTGNYGYTF
-,TRBJ1-5,TRBV2,-,TGTGCCAGCAGTTACATAGGGGGCAATCAGCCCCAGCATTTT,CASSYIGGNQPQHF
TRBD1,TRBJ1-6,TRBV7-9,-,TGTGCCAGCAGCTTAGGAGGGGGCAATTCACCCCTCCACTTT,CASSLGGGNSPLHF
TRBD2,TRBJ2-1,TRBV29-1,-,TGCAGCGTTGAAGATCCCGCGGGAGTTTTCGATGAGCAGTTCTTC,CSVEDPAGVFDEQFF
TRBD1,TRBJ1-5,TRBV6-6,-,TGTGCCAGCAGTCCGGGACAGGGGAACAATCAGCCCCAGCATTTT,CASSPGQGNNQPQHF
-,TRBJ1-4,TRBV5-1,-,TGCGCCAGCACGGGGGGAGAGGATGAAAAACTGTTTTTT,CASTGGEDEKLFF
TRBD1,TRBJ1-1,TRBV28,-,TGTGCCAGCAGACCGGACAGGGCATGGACTGAAGCTTTCTTT,CASRPDRAWTEAFF
-,TRBJ2-1,TRBV27,-,TGTGCCAGCAGTTTGACGGGGAGCTCCTACAATGAGCAGTTCTTC,CASSLTGSSYNEQFF
TRBD1,TRBJ1-3,TRBV7-9,-,TGTGCCAGCCTTCAGTCGACAGGGACCTTCGGAAACACCATATATTTT,CASLQSTGTFGNTIYF
TRBD2,TRBJ2-7,TRBV4-3,-,TGCGCCAGCAGCCAAGTAGCGGGAGGGCCCTCCTACGAGCAGTACTTC,CASSQVAGGPSYEQYF
TRBD1,TRBJ2-3,TRBV6-1,-,TGTGCCAGCAGTACAAACCACGGGACAGGGGATACGCAGTATTTT,CASSTNHGTGDTQYF
-,TRBJ1-2,TRBV28,-,TGTGCCAGCAGTTCCGCGGAGAAAAACTATGGCTACACCTTC,CASSSAEKNYGYTF
-,TRBJ1-1,TRBV4-2,once,TGTGCCAGCAGCCAAGGAGGCTCCAGATCGAACACTGAAGCTTTCTTT,CASSQGGSRSNTEAFF
-,TRBJ1-1,TRBV6-1,-,TGTGCCAGCAGTGTCACAGGGACGAACACTGAAGCTTTCTTT,CASSVTGTNTEAFF
-,TRBJ2-7,TRBV4-3,-,TGCGCCAGCAGCCAAGATGGTGGCAGGCGCCCTCCGTACTTC,CASSQDGGRRPPYF
TRBD1,TRBJ2-7,TRBV7-2,-,TGTGCCAGCAGCCCGGCGGGACAGGCCTCCTACGAGCAGTACTTC,CASSPAGQASYEQYF
-,TRBJ2-1,TRBV19,once,TGTGCCAGTAGTATGACTAGGCGCAATGAGCAGTTCTTC,CASSMTRRNEQFF
-,TRBJ2-7,TRBV10-1,-,TGCGCCAGCAGTGATAGGGGCCATCCTAAGTACTTC,CASSDRGHPKYF
-,TRBJ2-1,TRBV10-3,-,TGTGCCATCAAGGGTAGCGGATACAATGAGCAGTTCTTC,CAIKGSGYNEQFF
TRBD2,TRBJ2-7,TRBV11-2,-,TGTGCCAGCAGCTTAGATCGAGCGGGAGCCGTAACGTATAATACCTACGAGCAGTACTTC,CASSLDRAGAVTYNTYEQYF
TRBD1,TRBJ1-2,TRBV4-1,few,TGCGCCAGCAGCCAAGAGCGGCAGGGGGGTCGCGGCTACACCTTC,CASSQERQGGRGYTF
-,TRBJ2-3,TRBV4-2,-,TGTGCCAGCAGCCAAGCCACTAGTCTGGGGACGCAGTATTTT,CASSQATSLGTQYF
TRBD1,TRBJ2-2,TRBV6-6,-,TGTGCCAGCAGCCCGGGACAGTTCACCGGGGAGCTGTTTTTT,CASSPGQFTGELFF
-,TRBJ2-5,TRBV18,-,TGTGCCAGCTCACCGGGGGTCGTGGCGGGGACTCAAGAGACCCAGTACTTC,CASSPGVVAGTQETQYF